The entry that follows covers one T cell receptor (beta chain) sequence. The target antigen is unknown. Here immunoSEQ multiplex PCR was the method, and the copy in TCRdb shows in-frame clones only, minus some. The sample contains fewer than 35,000 clones, 80% to 90% of which appear only once. The data belong to a study of regulatory and conventional T cells in RAG deficiency. Study-level results: Shorter CDR3s in all patient subsets; >85% Treg-Tconv overlap in Omenn.

This same sample was also taken into another study, of regulatory T cells. That report adds: Amplification used 52 TRBV primers and 13 TRBJ primers.

Sequenced: CD8+ T cells sorted from blood. The sequence derives from a human donor in good health.

The CDR3 DNA is TGTGCCAGCAGCTCCGGGGGGGGCAGGAGGTTTCCCTACGAGCAGTACTTC. It specifies CASSSGGGRRFPYEQYF. This chain connects TRBV7-8 to TRBJ2-7; 8 bases line up with TRBD2. CDR3 length: 17 amino acids. Germline values: CDR1 SGHVS, CDR2 FQNEAQ. Trimming removed 4 bases from V and 2 bases from J; junction bases left unmatched: 13. Complete variable domain (other parts from reference TRBV7-8 and TRBJ2-7): GAGVSQSPRYKVAKRGQDVALRCDPISGHVSLFWYQQALGQGPEFLTYFQNEAQLDKSGLPSDRFFAERPEGSVSTLKIQRTQQEDSAVYLCASSSGGGRRFPYEQYFGPGTRLTVT.